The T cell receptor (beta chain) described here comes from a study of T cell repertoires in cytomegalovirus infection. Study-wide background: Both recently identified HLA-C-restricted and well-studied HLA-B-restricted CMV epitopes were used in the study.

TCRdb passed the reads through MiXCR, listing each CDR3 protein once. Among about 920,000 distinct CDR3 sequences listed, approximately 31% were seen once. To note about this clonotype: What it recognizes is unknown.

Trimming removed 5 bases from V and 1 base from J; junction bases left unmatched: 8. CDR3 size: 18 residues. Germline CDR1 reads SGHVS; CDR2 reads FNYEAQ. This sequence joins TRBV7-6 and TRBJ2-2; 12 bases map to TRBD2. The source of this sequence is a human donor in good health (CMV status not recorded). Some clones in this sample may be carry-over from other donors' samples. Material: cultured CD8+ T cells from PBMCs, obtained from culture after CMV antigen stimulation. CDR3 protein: CASSRGLAGPKNTGELFF. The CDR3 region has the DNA TGTGCCAGCAGCCGGGGACTAGCGGGCCCGAAGAACACCGGGGAGCTGTTTTTT. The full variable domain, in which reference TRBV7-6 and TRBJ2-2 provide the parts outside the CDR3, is GAGVSQSPRYKVTKRGQDVALRCDPISGHVSLYWYRQALGQGPEFLTYFNYEAQQDKSGLPNDRFSAERPEGSISTLTIQRTEQRDSAMYRCASSRGLAGPKNTGELFFGEGSRLTVL.